The present T cell receptor beta chain was sequenced within a study of cytomegalovirus exposure and HLA in healthy donors. Broader study findings: In an earlier analysis, about 87% or about 30%: the productive usage of most TCR beta V segments. Using a false discovery rate of 0.05, a later analysis showed that 16,000 or so TCR beta sequences were associated with HLA alleles.

It was with 60 Vbeta and 13 Jbeta primers that the PCR ran. Assay: immunoSEQ multiplex PCR; the TCRdb copy retains only in-frame clones and omits some. This sample has some 160,000 clones, with about 70% found just once. About this clone: Its matching antigen is unknown.

The CDR3 contains 14 residues. Trimming took 2 bases from V and 4 from J, leaving 9 bases between them. The germline gives CDR1 MNHEY, CDR2 SVGAGI. The sample taken for sequencing was PBMCs. This sequence originates from a woman between 35 and 50 years old in good health and CMV-seronegative. The gene calls are TRBV6-5 and TRBJ1-3; TRBD1 is a possible D gene (6 bases). The CDR3 bases are TGTGCCAGCAGTTACGGGGGCGGCGGAAACACCATATATTTT. As protein: CASSYGGGGNTIYF.